This TCR beta chain came from a study of blood T cell repertoires in COVID-19. J gave up 5 bases and V 5 bases, and 4 bases lay outside the gene matches. CDR3 length equals 13 residues. The V gene's germline CDR1 is KGHSH and CDR2 LQKENI. The table came from immunoSEQ multiplex PCR; TCRdb's copy has only in-frame clones and leaves some out. This repertoire shows around 140,000 clones, about 75% found once; its top ten account for roughly 2.9%. Participants were aged about 18 to 100 years from more than 20 US areas. Clinical histories supplied by participants themselves formed the basis of cohort assignment.

The sample was PBMCs or T cells enriched from blood (not recorded which). The sequence came from a woman between 50 and 59 years old who had recovered from COVID-19. The rearrangement links TRBV18 to TRBJ1-1; 8 nucleotides align to TRBD1. The DNA of the CDR3 is TGTGCCAGCTCATTACAGGGGGGGACTGAAGCTTTCTTT. It yields the protein CASSLQGGTEAFF.